Below, 14 T cell receptor beta chains from the same sample are listed, as sequenced in a study of cytomegalovirus exposure and HLA in healthy donors. Amplification used 60 Vbeta primers and 13 Jbeta primers. Profiled with immunoSEQ multiplex PCR; TCRdb holds only in-frame clones, not every one. The sample records 70,000 or so clones, 86% being singletons. Source material: PBMCs. Source of these receptors: a young woman in good health and CMV-seronegative.

The chain uses TRBV5-1 and TRBJ2-7, with D perhaps matching TRBD2 (5 bases). Germline-derived CDR1 and CDR2 are SGHRS and YFSETQ. This CDR3 contains 12 residues. V lost 4 bases and J lost 5, with 10 bases in between. In DNA, the CDR3 is TGCGCCAGCAGCCCCGACGGGAACGAGCAGTACTTC. Amino acid sequence: CASSPDGNEQYF. Using reference TRBV5-1 and TRBJ2-7 for the parts outside the CDR3, the full variable domain is KAGVTQTPRYLIKTRGQQVTLSCSPISGHRSVSWYQQTPGQGLQFLFEYFSETQRNKGNFPGRFSGRQFSNSRSEMNVSTLELGDSALYLCASSPDGNEQYFGPGTRLTVT.

On this clone: One end of the junction does not line up with germline, which may come from a read error. The CDR3 nucleotides read TGTGCTAGCAGCCCAGGGACAGGGGGGAATGAAAAACTGTTTTTT. Translation gives CASSPGTGGNEKLFF. The V gene is TRBV7-7, the J gene TRBJ1-4, with 11 bases identical to TRBD1. CDR1 and CDR2 (germline): SSHAT, FNYEAQ (reference sequence). This CDR3 comprises 15 residues.

V and J are TRBV6-5 and TRBJ2-7; TRBD2 matches 10 bases. J was trimmed by 2 bases and V by 5 bases; bases with no gene match: 3. Per the germline V gene, CDR1 is MNHEY and CDR2 is SVGAGI. The CDR3 totals 14 residues. CDR3 in amino acids: CASSPLAGAYEQYF. DNA of the CDR3: TGTGCCAGCAGTCCTCTAGCGGGAGCCTACGAGCAGTACTTC.

The J gene is TRBJ1-3, the V gene TRBV28, with 7 nucleotides matching TRBD1. CDR3 length equals 17 residues. V gave up 4 bases and J gave up 0 bases; unmatched junction bases: 9. From germline, CDR1 is MDHEN and CDR2 SYDVKM. The CDR3 is CASSSRWTGRSGNTIYF. Here the CDR3 DNA reads TGTGCCAGCAGTTCCAGATGGACAGGCCGCTCTGGAAACACCATATATTTT.

This sequence joins TRBV2 and TRBJ2-3; 7 bases are a match to TRBD2. J was trimmed by 0 bases and V by 8 bases; bases with no gene match: 20. The length of the CDR3 is 19 residues. Looked up from germline, CDR1 is SNHLY and CDR2 is FYNNEI. CDR3: CASFRTRWPSSGSTDTQYF. CDR3 DNA: TGTGCCAGCTTCCGGACACGATGGCCTTCTAGCGGAAGCACAGATACGCAGTATTTT.

This clone occurred a few times. The V call is TRBV18, the J call TRBJ2-7; tentatively, D is TRBD1 (6 bases). Trimming cost V 3 bases and J 3 bases, with 9 bases left between them. The CDR3 covers 13 residues. Germline CDR1 and CDR2: KGHSH and LQKENI. The CDR3 nucleotides are TGTGCCAGCTCACCGACAGGTGGCTACGAGCAGTACTTC. Translating gives CASSPTGGYEQYF.

In DNA form, the CDR3 reads TGCAGCTCAATTGCAGGGGGCGATTCTTCTAACTATGGCTACACCTTC. Protein product: CSSIAGGDSSNYGYTF. The rearrangement links TRBV29-1 to TRBJ1-2; 8 bases line up with TRBD1. Trimming at V came to 8 bases and at J to 0 bases, leaving 14 bases not matched to a gene. From germline, CDR1 is SQVTM and CDR2 ANQGSEA. This CDR3 contains 16 residues.

This rearrangement joins TRBV30 to TRBJ2-1, with D possibly matching TRBD1 (6 bases). Trimming stripped 0 bases from V and 6 bases from J, with 12 bases between. The CDR3 has 14 residues. Germline V lookup: CDR1 GTSNPN, CDR2 SVGIG (reference sequence). The CDR3: CAWSVGRGGNEQFF. The DNA for the CDR3 is TGTGCCTGGAGTGTAGGCAGGGGTGGCAATGAGCAGTTCTTC.

The chain links TRBV10-3 to TRBJ2-5; 10 bases line up with TRBD1. Trimming at V came to 4 bases and at J to 3 bases, leaving 5 bases not matched to a gene. Germline assignment: CDR1 ENHRY and CDR2 SYGVKD. This CDR3 has 15 amino acids. Here the CDR3 reads CAISGAGTGEETQYF. The CDR3 DNA reads as TGTGCCATCAGTGGAGCGGGGACAGGGGAAGAGACCCAGTACTTC.

This rearrangement joins TRBV5-4 to TRBJ1-4, with a possible D match to TRBD1 (5 bases). V gave up 4 bases and J gave up 6 bases, with 13 bases separating them. This CDR3 is built from 14 residues. Germline V lookup: CDR1 SGHNT, CDR2 YYREEE (reference sequence). The CDR3 loop reads CASSLEGRHEKLFF. CDR3 DNA sequence: TGTGCCAGCAGCCTGGAGGGGCGCCATGAAAAACTGTTTTTT.

V and J are TRBV29-1 and TRBJ1-1; TRBD1 agrees at 8 bases. The CDR3 consists of 15 residues. V lost 0 bases and J lost 5; bases outside the gene matches: 8. Germline lookup yields CDR1 SQVTM and CDR2 ANQGSEA. The CDR3 coding sequence is TGCAGCGTTGAAGACCCACAGGGGGTGTATACTGAAGCTTTCTTT. It codes for CSVEDPQGVYTEAFF.

J is TRBJ2-3 and V is TRBV10-3; 12 bases line up with TRBD2. The length of the CDR3 is 14 residues. CDR1 and CDR2 from the germline V gene are ENHRY and SYGVKD. The trim removed 9 bases at V and 5 bases at J, leaving 6 bases unmatched. The CDR3: CAMRLAGEGDTQYF. CDR3 sequence (DNA): TGTGCCATGCGACTAGCGGGAGAAGGAGATACGCAGTATTTT.

The rearrangement links TRBV6-1 to TRBJ2-7, with 9 bases fitting TRBD1. Germline assignment: CDR1 MNHNS and CDR2 SASEGT. The V segment lost 6 bases and the J segment 3 bases; nucleotides outside the gene matches: 3. This CDR3 is 13 amino acids long. The CDR3 DNA reads as TGTGCCAGCAGCCAGGGACAGGGCTACGAGCAGTACTTC. It yields the protein CASSQGQGYEQYF.

The gene calls are TRBV5-1 and TRBJ2-5, with 7 nucleotides matching TRBD2. The V segment lost 4 bases and the J segment 5 bases; nucleotides outside the gene matches: 8. CDR3 length: 14 residues. Germline V gene data show CDR1 as SGHRS and CDR2 as YFSETQ. The CDR3: CASSPLLGGETQYF. CDR3 nucleotide sequence: TGCGCCAGCAGCCCGTTATTGGGGGGGGAGACCCAGTACTTC.